The present entry profiles one T cell receptor beta chain with its context. Its antigen remains unidentified. The germline V gene has CDR1 SGHRS and CDR2 YFSETQ. V dropped 4 bases and J dropped 2; count of bases not matched to a gene: 6. CDR3 length: 14 amino acids. These data belong to a study of cytomegalovirus exposure and HLA in healthy donors. It was with 60 Vbeta and 13 Jbeta primers that the PCR ran. The method was immunoSEQ multiplex PCR; TCRdb's version includes in-frame clones alone and lacks a portion of them. The table lists around 150,000 clones, roughly 78% of them singletons, with around 6.6% in the top ten. Study-wide results and caveats: With further analysis later on, most CMV-associated TCR beta chains appeared HLA-restricted. Previous analysis showed most TCR beta V segments were productive about 87% or about 30% of the time. Analysis performed later showed TCR beta chains linked to HLA being more clonally expanded than equally common others. More than 150 TCR beta chains were listed as cytomegalovirus-associated.

Input material: PBMCs. The origin of this receptor is a man aged 45-65 years in good health and CMV-seropositive. This chain joins TRBV5-1 and TRBJ2-7; 7 nucleotides align to TRBD1. The CDR3 DNA reads as TGCGCCAGCAGCCTCCGACAGGGCCCCTACGAGCAGTACTTC. Protein sequence: CASSLRQGPYEQYF.